This TCR beta chain was observed in a study of identifying expanded T cells in peripheral blood. Germline lookup yields CDR1 GTSNPN and CDR2 SVGIG (reference sequence). CDR3 length: 13 amino acids. V lost 1 base to trimming and J lost 4 bases, with 11 bases between them. TCRdb keeps only in-frame clones here, not all; method: immunoSEQ multiplex PCR. The table has 85,000 to 120,000 clones, about 91% seen once. The sequence derives from a person aged 18 to 69 in good health. The chain couples TRBV30 to TRBJ2-7, with D uncertain. The sequencing sample was made of blood. DNA of the CDR3: TGTGCCTGGAGTGGCCCGGCCGTTTACGAGCAGTACTTC. Protein product: CAWSGPAVYEQYF.